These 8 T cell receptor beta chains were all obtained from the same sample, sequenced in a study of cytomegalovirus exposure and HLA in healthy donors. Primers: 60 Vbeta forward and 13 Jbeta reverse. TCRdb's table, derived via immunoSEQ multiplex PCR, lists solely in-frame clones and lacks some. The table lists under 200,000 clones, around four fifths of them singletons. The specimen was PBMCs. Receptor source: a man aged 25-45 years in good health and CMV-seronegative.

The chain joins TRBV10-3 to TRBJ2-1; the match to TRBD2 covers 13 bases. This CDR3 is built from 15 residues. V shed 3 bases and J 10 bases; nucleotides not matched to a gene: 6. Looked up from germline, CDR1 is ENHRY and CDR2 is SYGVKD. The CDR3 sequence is CAISEVGLAGDEQFF. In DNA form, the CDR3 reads TGTGCCATCAGTGAAGTCGGACTAGCGGGGGACGAGCAGTTCTTC.

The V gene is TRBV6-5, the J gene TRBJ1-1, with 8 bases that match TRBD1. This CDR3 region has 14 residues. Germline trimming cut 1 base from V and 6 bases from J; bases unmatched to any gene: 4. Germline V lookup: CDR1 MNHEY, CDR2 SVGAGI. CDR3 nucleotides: TGTGCCAGCAGTTACTTGACAGGGGCACCTGAAGCTTTCTTT. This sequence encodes CASSYLTGAPEAFF.

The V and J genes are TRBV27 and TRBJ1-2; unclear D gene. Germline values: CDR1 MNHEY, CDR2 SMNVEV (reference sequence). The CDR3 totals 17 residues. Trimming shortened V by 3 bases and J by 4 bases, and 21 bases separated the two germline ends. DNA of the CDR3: TGTGCCAGCAGTTTTAACTCCGGGAATCAGGCTGGCTATGGCTACACCTTC. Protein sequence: CASSFNSGNQAGYGYTF.

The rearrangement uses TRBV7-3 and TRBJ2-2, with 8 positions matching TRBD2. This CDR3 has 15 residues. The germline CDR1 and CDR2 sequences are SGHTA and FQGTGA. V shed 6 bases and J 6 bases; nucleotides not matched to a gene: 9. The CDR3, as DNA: TGTGCCAGCAGTTCTCGTAGCGGGATGGCCGGGGAGCTGTTTTTT. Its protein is CASSSRSGMAGELFF.

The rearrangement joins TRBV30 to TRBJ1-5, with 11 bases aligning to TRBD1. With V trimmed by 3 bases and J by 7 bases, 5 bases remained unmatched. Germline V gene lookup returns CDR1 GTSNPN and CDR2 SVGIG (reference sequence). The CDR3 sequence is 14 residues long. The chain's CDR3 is CAWRGQGAGQPQHF. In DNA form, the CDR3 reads TGTGCCTGGAGAGGACAGGGGGCAGGGCAGCCCCAGCATTTT.

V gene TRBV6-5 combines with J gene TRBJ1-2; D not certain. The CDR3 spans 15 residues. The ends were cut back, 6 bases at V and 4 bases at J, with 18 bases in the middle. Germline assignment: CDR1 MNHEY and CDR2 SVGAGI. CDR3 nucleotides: TGTGCCAGCAGCTCTACATATACGGGATCCTATGGCTACACCTTC. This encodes CASSSTYTGSYGYTF.

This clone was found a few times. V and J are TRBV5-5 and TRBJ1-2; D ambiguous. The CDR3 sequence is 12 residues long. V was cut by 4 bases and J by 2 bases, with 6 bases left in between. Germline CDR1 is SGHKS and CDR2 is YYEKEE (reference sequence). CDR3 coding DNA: TGTGCCAGCAGCCCCCAGAACTATGGCTACACCTTC. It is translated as CASSPQNYGYTF.

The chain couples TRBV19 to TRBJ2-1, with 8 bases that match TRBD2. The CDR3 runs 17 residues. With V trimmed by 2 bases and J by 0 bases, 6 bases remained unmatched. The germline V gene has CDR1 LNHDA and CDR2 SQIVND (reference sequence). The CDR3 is CASSILSGRGSYNEQFF. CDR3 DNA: TGTGCCAGTAGTATATTGTCCGGGAGGGGCTCCTACAATGAGCAGTTCTTC.